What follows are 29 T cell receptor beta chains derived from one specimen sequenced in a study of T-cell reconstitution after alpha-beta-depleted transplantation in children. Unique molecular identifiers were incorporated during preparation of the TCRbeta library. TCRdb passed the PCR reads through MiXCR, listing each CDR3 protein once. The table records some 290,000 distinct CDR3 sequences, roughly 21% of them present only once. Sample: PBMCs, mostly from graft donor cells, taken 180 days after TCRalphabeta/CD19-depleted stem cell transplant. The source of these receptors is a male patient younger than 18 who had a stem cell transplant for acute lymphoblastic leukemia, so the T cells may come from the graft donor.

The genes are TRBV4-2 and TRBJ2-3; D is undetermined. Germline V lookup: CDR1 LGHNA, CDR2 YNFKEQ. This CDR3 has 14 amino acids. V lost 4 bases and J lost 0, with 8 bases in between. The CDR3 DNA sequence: TGTGCCAGCAGCCGCCAGCATAGCACAGATACGCAGTATTTT. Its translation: CASSRQHSTDTQYF.

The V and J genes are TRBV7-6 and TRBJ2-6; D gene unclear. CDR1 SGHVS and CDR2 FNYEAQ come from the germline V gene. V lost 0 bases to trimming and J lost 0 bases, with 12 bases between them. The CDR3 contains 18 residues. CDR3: CASSLASRRASGANVLTF. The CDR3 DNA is TGTGCCAGCAGCTTAGCGTCACGAAGGGCCTCTGGGGCCAACGTCCTGACTTTC.

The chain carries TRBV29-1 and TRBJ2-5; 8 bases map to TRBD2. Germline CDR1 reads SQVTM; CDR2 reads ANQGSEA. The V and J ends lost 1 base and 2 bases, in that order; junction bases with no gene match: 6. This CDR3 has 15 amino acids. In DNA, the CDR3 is TGCAGCGTTGAAGGGGAGACTAGCGCGCAAGAGACCCAGTACTTC. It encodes CSVEGETSAQETQYF.

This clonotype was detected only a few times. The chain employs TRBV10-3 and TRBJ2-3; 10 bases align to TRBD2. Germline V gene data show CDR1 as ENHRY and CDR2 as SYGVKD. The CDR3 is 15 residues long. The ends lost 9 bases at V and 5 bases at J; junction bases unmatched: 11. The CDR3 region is CAIRAGGAGVDTQYF. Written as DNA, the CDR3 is TGTGCCATTCGAGCGGGAGGGGCCGGAGTAGATACGCAGTATTTT.

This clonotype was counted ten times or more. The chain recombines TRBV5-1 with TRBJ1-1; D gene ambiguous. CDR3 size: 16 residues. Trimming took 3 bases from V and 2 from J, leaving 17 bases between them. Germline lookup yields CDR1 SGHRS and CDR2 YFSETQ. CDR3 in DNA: TGCGCCAGCAGCTGGGGATACCTTGGGAGCAACACTGAAGCTTTCTTT. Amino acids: CASSWGYLGSNTEAFF.

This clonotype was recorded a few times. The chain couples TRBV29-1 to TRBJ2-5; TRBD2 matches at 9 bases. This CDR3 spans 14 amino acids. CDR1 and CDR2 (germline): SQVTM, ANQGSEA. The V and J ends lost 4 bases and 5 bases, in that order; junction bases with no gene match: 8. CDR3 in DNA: TGCAGCGTTGCCCGGCGGGAGGGCCGGGAGACCCAGTACTTC. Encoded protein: CSVARREGRETQYF. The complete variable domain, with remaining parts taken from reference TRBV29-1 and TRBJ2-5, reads SAVISQKPSRDICQRGTSLTIQCQVDSQVTMMFWYRQQPGQSLTLIATANQGSEATYESGFVIDKFPISRPNLTFSTLTVSNMSPEDSSIYLCSVARREGRETQYFGPGTRLLVL.

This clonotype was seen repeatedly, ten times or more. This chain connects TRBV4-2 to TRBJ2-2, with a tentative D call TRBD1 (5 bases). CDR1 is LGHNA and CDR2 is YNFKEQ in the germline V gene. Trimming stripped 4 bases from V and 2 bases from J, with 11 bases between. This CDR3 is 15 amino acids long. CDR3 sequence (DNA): TGTGCCAGCAGCCCTGGACAACTAAACACCGGGGAGCTGTTTTTT. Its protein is CASSPGQLNTGELFF.

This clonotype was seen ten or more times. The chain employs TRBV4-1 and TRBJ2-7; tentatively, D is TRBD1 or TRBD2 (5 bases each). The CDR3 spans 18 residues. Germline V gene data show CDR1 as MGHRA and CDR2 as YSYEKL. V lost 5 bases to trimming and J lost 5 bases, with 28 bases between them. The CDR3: CASSVRTGTGIYFHEQYF. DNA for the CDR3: TGCGCCAGCAGCGTCCGTACCGGGACGGGAATATATTTCCACGAGCAGTACTTC.

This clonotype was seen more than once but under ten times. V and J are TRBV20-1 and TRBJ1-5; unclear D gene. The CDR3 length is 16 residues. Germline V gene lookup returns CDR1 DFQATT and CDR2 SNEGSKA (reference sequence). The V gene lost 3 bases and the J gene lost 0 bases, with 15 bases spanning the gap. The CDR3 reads CSASHKETLSNQPQHF. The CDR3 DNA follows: TGCAGTGCTAGCCACAAAGAGACACTTAGCAATCAGCCCCAGCATTTT.

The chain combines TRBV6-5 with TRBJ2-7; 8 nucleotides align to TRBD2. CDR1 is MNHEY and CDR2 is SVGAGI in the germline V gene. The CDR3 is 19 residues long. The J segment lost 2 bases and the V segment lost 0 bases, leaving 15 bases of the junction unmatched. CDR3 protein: CASSYSHQRASGPAYEQYF. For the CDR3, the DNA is TGTGCCAGCAGTTACTCCCACCAGAGGGCTAGCGGGCCGGCCTACGAGCAGTACTTC.

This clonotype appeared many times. The CDR3 is CAIRLGLGLTGGYTEAFF. DNA of the CDR3: TGTGCCATCAGGCTAGGTCTGGGCCTGACAGGGGGCTACACTGAAGCTTTCTTT. The chain is built from TRBV10-3 and TRBJ1-1, with 10 nucleotides matching TRBD1. J lost 3 bases, V lost 6 bases, and 16 bases had no gene match. The germline V gene has CDR1 ENHRY and CDR2 SYGVKD. The CDR3 has 18 amino acids.

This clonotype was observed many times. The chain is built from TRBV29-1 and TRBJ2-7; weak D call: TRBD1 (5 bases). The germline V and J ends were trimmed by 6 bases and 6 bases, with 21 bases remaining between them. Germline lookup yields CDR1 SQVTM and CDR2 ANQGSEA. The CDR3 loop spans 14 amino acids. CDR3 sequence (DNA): TGCAGCGTCCGCCTACAGGCCGGGTCGTCCGAGCAGTACTTC. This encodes CSVRLQAGSSEQYF.

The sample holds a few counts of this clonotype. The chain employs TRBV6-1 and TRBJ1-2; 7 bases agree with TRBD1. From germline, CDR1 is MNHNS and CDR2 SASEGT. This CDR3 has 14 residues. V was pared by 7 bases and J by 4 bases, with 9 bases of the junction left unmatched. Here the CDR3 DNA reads TGTGCCAGCACCCCGGGACAGATTTCCTATGGCTACACCTTC. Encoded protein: CASTPGQISYGYTF.

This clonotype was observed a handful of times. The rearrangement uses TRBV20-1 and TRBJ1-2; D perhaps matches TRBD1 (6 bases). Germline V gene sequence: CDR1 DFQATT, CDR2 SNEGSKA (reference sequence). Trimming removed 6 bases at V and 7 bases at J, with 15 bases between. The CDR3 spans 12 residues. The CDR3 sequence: CSAQTGKGGYTF. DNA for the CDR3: TGCAGTGCCCAAACAGGGAAGGGTGGCTACACCTTC.

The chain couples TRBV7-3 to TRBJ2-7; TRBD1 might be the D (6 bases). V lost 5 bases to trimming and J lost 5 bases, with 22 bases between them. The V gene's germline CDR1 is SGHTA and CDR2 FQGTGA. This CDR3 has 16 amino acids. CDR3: CASSPLPRGHRNEQYF. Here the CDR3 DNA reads TGTGCCAGCAGCCCCCTCCCCAGGGGCCATCGGAACGAGCAGTACTTC. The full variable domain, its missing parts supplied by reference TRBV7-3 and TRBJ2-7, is GAGVSQTPSNKVTEKGKYVELRCDPISGHTALYWYRQSLGQGPEFLIYFQGTGAADDSGLPNDRFFAVRPEGSVSTLKIQRTERGDSAVYLCASSPLPRGHRNEQYFGPGTRLTVT.

The CDR3 DNA reads as TGTGCCAGCAGCTTAAGAGGGAGGGCCCTGTTGTCACACAATGAGCAGTTCTTC. Residues: CASSLRGRALLSHNEQFF. This sequence joins TRBV7-3 and TRBJ2-1; 7 bases line up with TRBD2. CDR1 SGHTA and CDR2 FQGTGA come from the germline V gene. Trimming at V came to 1 base and at J to 5 bases, leaving 14 bases not matched to a gene. The length of the CDR3 is 18 residues.

The CDR3 bases are TGTGCCAGCAGTCCGGTGGGCTCTGGAAACACCATATATTTT. It specifies CASSPVGSGNTIYF. The chain links TRBV25-1 to TRBJ1-3; D is unresolved. The CDR3 has 14 amino acids. The V and J ends lost 5 bases and 0 bases respectively, with 8 bases between them. Germline V gene sequence: CDR1 MGHDK, CDR2 SYGVNS.

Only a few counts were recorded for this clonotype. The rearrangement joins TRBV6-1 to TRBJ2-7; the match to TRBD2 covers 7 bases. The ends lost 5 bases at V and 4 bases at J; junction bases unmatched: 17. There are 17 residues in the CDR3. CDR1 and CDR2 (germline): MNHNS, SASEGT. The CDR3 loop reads CASSPHGPREFSYEQYF. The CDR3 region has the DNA TGTGCCAGCAGTCCCCACGGGCCGCGGGAGTTTAGTTACGAGCAGTACTTC.

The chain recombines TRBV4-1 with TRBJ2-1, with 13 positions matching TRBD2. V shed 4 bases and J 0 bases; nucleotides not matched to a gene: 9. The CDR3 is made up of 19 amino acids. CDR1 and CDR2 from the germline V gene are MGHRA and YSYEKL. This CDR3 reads CASSPGLAGVPSSYNEQFF. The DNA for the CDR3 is TGCGCCAGCAGCCCCGGACTAGCGGGAGTACCGAGCTCCTACAATGAGCAGTTCTTC.

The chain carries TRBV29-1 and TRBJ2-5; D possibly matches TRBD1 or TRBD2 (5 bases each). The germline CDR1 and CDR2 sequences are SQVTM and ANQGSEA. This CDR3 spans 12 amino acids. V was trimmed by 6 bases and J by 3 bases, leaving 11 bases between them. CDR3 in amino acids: CSVAGAKETQYF. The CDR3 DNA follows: TGCAGCGTAGCCGGGGCCAAAGAGACCCAGTACTTC.

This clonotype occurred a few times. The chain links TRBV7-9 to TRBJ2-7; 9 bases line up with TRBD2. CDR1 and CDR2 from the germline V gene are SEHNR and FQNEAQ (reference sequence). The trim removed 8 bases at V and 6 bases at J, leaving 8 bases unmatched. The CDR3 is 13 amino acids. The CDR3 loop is CASLGSGRGEQYF. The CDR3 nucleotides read TGTGCCAGCTTGGGTAGCGGGAGAGGCGAGCAGTACTTC.

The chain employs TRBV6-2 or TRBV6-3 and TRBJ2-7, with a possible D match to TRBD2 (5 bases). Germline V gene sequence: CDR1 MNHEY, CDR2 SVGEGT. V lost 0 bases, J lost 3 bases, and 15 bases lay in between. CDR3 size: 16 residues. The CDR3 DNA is TGTGCCAGCAGTTACTCTGGGCGGGCAGCAATCTACGAGCAGTACTTC. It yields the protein CASSYSGRAAIYEQYF.

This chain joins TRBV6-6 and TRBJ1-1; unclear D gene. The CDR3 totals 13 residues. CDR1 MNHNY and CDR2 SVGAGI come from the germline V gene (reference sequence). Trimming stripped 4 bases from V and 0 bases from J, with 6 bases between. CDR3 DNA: TGTGCCAGCAGTTCTCATATGAACACTGAAGCTTTCTTT. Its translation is CASSSHMNTEAFF.

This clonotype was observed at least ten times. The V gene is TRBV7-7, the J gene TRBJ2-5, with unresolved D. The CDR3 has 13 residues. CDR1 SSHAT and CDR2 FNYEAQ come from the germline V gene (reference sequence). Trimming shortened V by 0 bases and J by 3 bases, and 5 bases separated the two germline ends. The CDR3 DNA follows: TGTGCCAGCAGCTTAGCTGAAGAAGAGACCCAGTACTTC. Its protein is CASSLAEEETQYF.

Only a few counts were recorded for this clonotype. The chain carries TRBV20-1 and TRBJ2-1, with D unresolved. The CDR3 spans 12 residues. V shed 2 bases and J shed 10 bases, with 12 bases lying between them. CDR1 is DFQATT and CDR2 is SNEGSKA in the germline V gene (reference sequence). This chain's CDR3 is CSARLRGEEQFF. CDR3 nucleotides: TGCAGTGCTAGACTCCGTGGGGAAGAGCAGTTCTTC.

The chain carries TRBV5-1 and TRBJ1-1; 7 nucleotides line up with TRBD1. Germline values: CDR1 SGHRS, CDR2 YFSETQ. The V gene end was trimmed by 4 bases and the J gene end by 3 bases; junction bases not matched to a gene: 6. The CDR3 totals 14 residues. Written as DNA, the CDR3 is TGCGCCAGCAGCGCAGGGGGGTCTGACACTGAAGCTTTCTTT. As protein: CASSAGGSDTEAFF.

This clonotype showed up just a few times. The CDR3 loop reads CASSEGTSREFF. The CDR3 bases are TGTGCCAGCAGCGAAGGAACAAGTCGGGAGTTCTTC. V gene TRBV9 combines with J gene TRBJ2-1; the D is unclear. Germline V gene lookup returns CDR1 SGDLS and CDR2 YYNGEE. Trimming pared 3 bases from V and 14 bases from J, leaving 15 bases between. There are 12 residues in the CDR3.

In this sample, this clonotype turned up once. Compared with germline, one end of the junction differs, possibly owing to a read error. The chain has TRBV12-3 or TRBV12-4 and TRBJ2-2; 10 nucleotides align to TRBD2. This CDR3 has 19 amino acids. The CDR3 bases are TGTGCCTGCAGTTTAAGGGCTAGCGGGAGCCCCGGGTACACCGGGGAGCTGTTTTTT. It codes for CACSLRASGSPGYTGELFF.

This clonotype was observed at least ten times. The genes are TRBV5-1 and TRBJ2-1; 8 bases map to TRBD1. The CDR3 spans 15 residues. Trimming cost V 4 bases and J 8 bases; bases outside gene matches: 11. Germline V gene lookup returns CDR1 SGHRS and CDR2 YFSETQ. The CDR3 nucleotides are TGCGCCAGCAGCCTCTCCTCAGGGGGCGGCGATGAGCAGTTCTTC. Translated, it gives CASSLSSGGGDEQFF.